These T cell receptor beta chains were read from a single sample in a study of cytomegalovirus exposure and HLA in healthy donors. Clones were sequenced by immunoSEQ multiplex PCR, and TCRdb holds only the in-frame ones, with some missing. The profile covers 75,000 to 95,000 clones, with 75% to 90% appearing a single time and roughly 2.2% taken by the ten largest. The sample was PBMCs. These receptors were collected from a man aged 18 to 30 in good health and CMV-seronegative. Each CDR3 is given with its conserved first and last residue.

j_gene | v_gene | CDR3aa
TRBJ2-3 | TRBV2 | CASRSLRLAGGPADTQYF
TRBJ2-2 | TRBV9 | CASSVGSSGSSGELFF
TRBJ2-7 | TRBV5-1 | CASRANWDRAYEQYF
TRBJ1-2 | TRBV29-1 | CSVFRDRGGYTF
TRBJ1-1 | TRBV19 | CASSGGSGRLGTEAFF
TRBJ1-2 | TRBV14 | CASSPSGTGANYGYTF
TRBJ1-1 | TRBV28 | CASSFPWDRRTGNTEAFF
TRBJ1-1 | TRBV11-2 | CASSPVSGLTEAFF
TRBJ2-2 | TRBV9 | CASSVEGQGYPNTGELFF
TRBJ2-1 | TRBV6-6 | CASRPILAGVMGEQFF
TRBJ2-1 | TRBV7-3 | CASSLRPGGSGNEQFF
TRBJ1-4 | TRBV11-3 | CASSLRVLEKLFF
TRBJ1-6 | TRBV7-2 | CASSFDIGGRGSPLHF
- | TRBV11-3 | CASSLEQGYEQYF
TRBJ2-1 | TRBV18 | CASSDRGNEQFF
TRBJ2-5 | TRBV19 | CASSRRWGETQYF
TRBJ2-7 | TRBV11-2 | CASSLSRDRVKNYEQYF
TRBJ1-1 | TRBV7-9 | CASSTRTGGAGTEAFF
TRBJ1-1 | TRBV10-3 | CAIRDYRGENTEAFF
TRBJ2-3 | TRBV20-1 | CSAGSADTQYF
TRBJ1-1 | TRBV19 | CASRTGGPGTEAFF
- | TRBV7-2 | CASSLSSGASYEQYF
TRBJ2-3 | TRBV7-2 | CASSFSATDTQYF
TRBJ2-3 | TRBV11-2 | CASSSSGSRTDTQYF
TRBJ1-5 | TRBV2 | CASSSTGMGQPQHF
TRBJ1-1 | TRBV14 | CASSHLMNTEAFF
TRBJ1-5 | TRBV6-6 | CASSYVGQGNQPQHF
TRBJ1-1 | TRBV7-8 | CASSPNPGLNTEAFF
TRBJ1-6 | TRBV7-2 | CASSGASSYNSPLHF
TRBJ1-2 | TRBV18 | CASSQDRRRNYGYTF
TRBJ2-1 | TRBV5-1 | CASSRGTINGYEQFF
TRBJ2-7 | TRBV15 | CATSRDLGAGASRLGEQYF
TRBJ2-2 | TRBV7-2 | CASSLQGELFF
TRBJ2-2 | TRBV19 | CASSPGAAFGELFF
TRBJ2-5 | TRBV27 | CASSSGTGSQQETQYF
TRBJ2-7 | TRBV6-5 | CASRYEGASYEQYF
TRBJ1-3 | TRBV29-1 | CSVQGGVSNTIYF
TRBJ1-2 | TRBV5-1 | CASRQGDSSYGYTF
TRBJ1-6 | TRBV28 | CASSSGNSPLHF
TRBJ1-3 | TRBV4-1 | CASSQDVQGRNTIYF
TRBJ2-3 | TRBV6-1 | CASSEEGAGDTQYF
TRBJ2-1 | TRBV9 | CASSVGRESFYEQFF